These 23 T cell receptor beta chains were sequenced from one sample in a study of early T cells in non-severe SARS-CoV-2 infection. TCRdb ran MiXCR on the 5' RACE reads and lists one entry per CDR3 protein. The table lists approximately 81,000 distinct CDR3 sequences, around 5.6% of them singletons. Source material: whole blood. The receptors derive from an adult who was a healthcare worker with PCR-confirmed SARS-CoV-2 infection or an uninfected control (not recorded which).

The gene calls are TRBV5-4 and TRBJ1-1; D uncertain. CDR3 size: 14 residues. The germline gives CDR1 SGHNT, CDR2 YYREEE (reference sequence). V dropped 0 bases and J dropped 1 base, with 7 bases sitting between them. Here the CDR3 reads CASSLDWGNTEAFF. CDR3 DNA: TGTGCCAGCAGCTTGGATTGGGGGAACACTGAAGCTTTCTTT.

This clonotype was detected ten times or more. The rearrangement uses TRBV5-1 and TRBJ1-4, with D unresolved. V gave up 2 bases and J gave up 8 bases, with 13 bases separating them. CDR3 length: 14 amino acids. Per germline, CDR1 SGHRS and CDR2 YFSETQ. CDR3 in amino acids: CASSFGTSEEKLFF. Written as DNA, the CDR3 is TGCGCCAGCAGCTTTGGAACCTCGGAGGAAAAACTGTTTTTT.

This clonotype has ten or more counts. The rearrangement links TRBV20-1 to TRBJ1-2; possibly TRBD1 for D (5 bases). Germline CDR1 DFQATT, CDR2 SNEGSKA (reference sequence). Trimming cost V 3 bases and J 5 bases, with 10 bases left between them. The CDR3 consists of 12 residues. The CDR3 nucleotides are TGCAGTGCTAGGCCAGGGACGTATGGCTACACCTTC. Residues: CSARPGTYGYTF.

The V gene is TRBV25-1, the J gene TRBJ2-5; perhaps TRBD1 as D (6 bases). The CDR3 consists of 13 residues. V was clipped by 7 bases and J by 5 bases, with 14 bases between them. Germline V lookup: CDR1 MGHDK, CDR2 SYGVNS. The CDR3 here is CASNPQGMETQYF. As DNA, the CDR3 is TGTGCCAGCAATCCACAGGGTATGGAGACCCAGTACTTC.

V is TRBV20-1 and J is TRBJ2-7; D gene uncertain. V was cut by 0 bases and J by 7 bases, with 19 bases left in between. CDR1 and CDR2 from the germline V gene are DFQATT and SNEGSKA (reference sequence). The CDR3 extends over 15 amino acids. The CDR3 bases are TGCAGTGCTAGAGATCCCCGTGCCTACGCTAGGGAGCAGTACTTC. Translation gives CSARDPRAYAREQYF.

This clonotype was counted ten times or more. The CDR3 nucleotides are TGTGCCAGCAACCGCGCCGGGTCGACAGATACGCAGTATTTT. This encodes CASNRAGSTDTQYF. The chain carries TRBV6-5 and TRBJ2-3; D remains unclear. This CDR3 is 14 amino acids long. V lost 7 bases, J lost 3 bases, and 14 bases lay in between. Germline assignment: CDR1 MNHEY and CDR2 SVGAGI.

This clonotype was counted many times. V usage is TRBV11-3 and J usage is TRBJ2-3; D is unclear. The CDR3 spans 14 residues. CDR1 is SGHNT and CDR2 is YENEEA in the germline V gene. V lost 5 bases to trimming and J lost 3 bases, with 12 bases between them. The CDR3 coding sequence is TGTGCCAGCAGCCTGGGCCCAACGACAGATACGCAGTATTTT. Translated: CASSLGPTTDTQYF.

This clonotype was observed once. The CDR3 nucleotides are TGTGCCAGCAGCTGGGCGGTAGGCGGGGAGCTGTTTTTT. This codes for CASSWAVGGELFF. This chain uses TRBV7-9 with TRBJ2-2; D remains unclear. Trimming left V 4 bases short and J 7 bases short, with 10 bases between. The length of the CDR3 is 13 residues. The V gene's germline CDR1 is SEHNR and CDR2 FQNEAQ (reference sequence).

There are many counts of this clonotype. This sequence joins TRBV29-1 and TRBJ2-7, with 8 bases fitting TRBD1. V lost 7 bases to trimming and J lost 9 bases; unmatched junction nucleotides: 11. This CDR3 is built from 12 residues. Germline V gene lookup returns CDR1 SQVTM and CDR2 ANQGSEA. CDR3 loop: CSGPGQVLVQYF. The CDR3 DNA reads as TGCAGCGGACCGGGACAGGTGCTCGTGCAGTACTTC.

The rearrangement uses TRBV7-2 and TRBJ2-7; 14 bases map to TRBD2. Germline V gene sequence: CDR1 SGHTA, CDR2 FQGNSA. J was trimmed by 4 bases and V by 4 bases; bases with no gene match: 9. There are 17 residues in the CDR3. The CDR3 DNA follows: TGTGCCAGCAGCTCGGGACTAGCGGGAGAAGTGGTTTACGAGCAGTACTTC. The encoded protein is CASSSGLAGEVVYEQYF.

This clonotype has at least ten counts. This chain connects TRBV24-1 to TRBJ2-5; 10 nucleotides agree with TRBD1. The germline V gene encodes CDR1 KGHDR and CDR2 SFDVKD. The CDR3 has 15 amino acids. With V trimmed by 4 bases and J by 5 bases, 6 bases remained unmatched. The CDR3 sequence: CATSETGGAGETQYF. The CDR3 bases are TGTGCCACCAGTGAGACAGGGGGCGCGGGCGAGACCCAGTACTTC.

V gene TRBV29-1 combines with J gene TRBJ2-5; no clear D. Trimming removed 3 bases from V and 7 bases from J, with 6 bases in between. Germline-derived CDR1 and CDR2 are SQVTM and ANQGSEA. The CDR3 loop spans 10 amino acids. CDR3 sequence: CSVDPGTQYF. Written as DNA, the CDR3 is TGCAGCGTTGATCCAGGGACCCAGTACTTC.

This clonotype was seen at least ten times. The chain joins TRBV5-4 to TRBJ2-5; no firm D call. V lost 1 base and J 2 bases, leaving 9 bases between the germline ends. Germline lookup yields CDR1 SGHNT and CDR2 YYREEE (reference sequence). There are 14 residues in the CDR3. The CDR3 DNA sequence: TGTGCCAGCAGCTTGACGAAGATACAAGAGACCCAGTACTTC. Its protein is CASSLTKIQETQYF.

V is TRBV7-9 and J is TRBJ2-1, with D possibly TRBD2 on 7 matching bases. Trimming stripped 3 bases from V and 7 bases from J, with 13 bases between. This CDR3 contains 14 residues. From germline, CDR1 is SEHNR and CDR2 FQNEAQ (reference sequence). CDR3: CASSFKGGANEQFF. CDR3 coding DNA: TGTGCCAGCAGCTTCAAGGGGGGGGCGAATGAGCAGTTCTTC. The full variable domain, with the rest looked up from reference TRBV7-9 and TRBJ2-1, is DTGVSQNPRHKITKRGQNVTFRCDPISEHNRLYWYRQTLGQGPEFLTYFQNEAQLEKSRLLSDRFSAERPKGSFSTLEIQRTEQGDSAMYLCASSFKGGANEQFFGPGTRLTVL.

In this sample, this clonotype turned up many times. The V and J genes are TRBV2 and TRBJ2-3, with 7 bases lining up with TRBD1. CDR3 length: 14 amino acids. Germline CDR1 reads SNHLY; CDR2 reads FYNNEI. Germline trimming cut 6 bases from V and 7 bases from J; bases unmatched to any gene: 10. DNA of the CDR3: TGTGCCAGCAGCTTCAGAGGACAGGCAAATACGCAGTATTTT. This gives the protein CASSFRGQANTQYF. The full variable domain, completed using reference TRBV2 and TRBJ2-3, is EPEVTQTPSHQVTQMGQEVILRCVPISNHLYFYWYRQILGQKVEFLVSFYNNEISEKSEIFDDQFSVERPDGSNFTLKIRSTKLEDSAMYFCASSFRGQANTQYFGPGTRLTVL.

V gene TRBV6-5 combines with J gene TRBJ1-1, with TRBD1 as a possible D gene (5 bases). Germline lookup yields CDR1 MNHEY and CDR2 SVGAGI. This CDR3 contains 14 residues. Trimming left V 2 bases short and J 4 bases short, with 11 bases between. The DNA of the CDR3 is TGTGCCAGCAGTTACAGGGGCGGCGGCACTGAAGCTTTCTTT. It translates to CASSYRGGGTEAFF.

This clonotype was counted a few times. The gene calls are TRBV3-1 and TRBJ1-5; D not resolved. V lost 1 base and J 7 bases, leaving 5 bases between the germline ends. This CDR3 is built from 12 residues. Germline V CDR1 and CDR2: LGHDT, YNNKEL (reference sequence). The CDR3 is CASSQGRQPQHF. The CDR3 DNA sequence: TGTGCCAGCAGCCAAGGGCGACAGCCCCAGCATTTT.

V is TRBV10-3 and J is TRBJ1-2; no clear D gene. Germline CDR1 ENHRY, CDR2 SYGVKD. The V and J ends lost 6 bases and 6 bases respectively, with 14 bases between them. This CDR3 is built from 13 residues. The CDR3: CAISDLSYDGYTF. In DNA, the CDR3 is TGTGCCATCAGCGACTTATCCTATGATGGCTACACCTTC.

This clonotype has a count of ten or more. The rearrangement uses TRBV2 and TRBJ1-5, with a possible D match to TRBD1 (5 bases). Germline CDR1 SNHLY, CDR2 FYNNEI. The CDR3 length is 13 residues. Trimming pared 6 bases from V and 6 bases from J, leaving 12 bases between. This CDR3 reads CASRGTSGQPQHF. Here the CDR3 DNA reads TGTGCCAGCAGGGGGACGTCAGGTCAGCCCCAGCATTTT.

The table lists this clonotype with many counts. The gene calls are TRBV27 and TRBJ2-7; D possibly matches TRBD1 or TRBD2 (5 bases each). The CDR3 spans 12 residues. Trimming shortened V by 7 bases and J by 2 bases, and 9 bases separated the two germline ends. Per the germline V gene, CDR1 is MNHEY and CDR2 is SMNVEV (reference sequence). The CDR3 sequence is CASMGPTYEQYF. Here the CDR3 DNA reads TGTGCCAGCATGGGACCAACCTACGAGCAGTACTTC.

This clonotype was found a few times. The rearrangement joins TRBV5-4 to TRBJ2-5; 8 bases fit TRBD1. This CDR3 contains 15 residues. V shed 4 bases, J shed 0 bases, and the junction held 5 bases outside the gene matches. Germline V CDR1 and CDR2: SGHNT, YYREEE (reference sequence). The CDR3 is CASSPGQANQETQYF. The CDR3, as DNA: TGTGCCAGCAGCCCGGGACAGGCAAACCAAGAGACCCAGTACTTC.

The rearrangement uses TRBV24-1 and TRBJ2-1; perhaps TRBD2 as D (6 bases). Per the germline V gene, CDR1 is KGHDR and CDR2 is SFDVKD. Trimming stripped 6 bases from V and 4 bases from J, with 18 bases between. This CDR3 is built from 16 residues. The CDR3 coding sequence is TGTGCCACCAGTACGCCCGGAGGAGGGCCGTACAATGAGCAGTTCTTC. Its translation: CATSTPGGGPYNEQFF.

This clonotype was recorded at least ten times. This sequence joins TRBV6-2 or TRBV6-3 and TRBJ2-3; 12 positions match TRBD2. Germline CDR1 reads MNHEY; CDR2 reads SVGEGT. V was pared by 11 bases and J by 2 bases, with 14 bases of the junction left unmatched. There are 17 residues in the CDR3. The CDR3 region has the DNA TGTGCCCGACTCCCACTAGCGGGAGGACGCAACACAGATACGCAGTATTTT. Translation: CARLPLAGGRNTDTQYF.